This T cell receptor (beta chain) originates from a study of blood T cell repertoires in COVID-19. Study summary: The United States, Italy and Spain supplied acute and convalescent COVID-19 samples. PBMCs, B-cell-depleted T cells, or T cells were the source of the cDNA or gDNA that made up the material.

CDR1 SNHLY and CDR2 FYNNEI come from the germline V gene. The CDR3 covers 14 residues. The V and J ends lost 6 bases and 6 bases, in that order; junction bases with no gene match: 9. Authors' methods: Reference gene primer amplification yielded estimated nucleated cell counts. Produced via immunoSEQ multiplex PCR; TCRdb's table is partial and in-frame only. Clone size and the V and J calls come from that table; the DNA yielded D and trimming. Of around 100,000 clones in the sample, about nine tenths are singletons; the top ten hold 15% to 20%. The rearrangement uses TRBV2 and TRBJ2-3; TRBD1 aligns across 7 bases. Sample: peripheral blood. This sequence was found in a woman aged 80 or over in a cohort sampled during active COVID-19. CDR3 residues: CASSGQVNGDTQYF. The CDR3 coding sequence is TGTGCCAGCAGCGGACAGGTCAACGGGGATACGCAGTATTTT.